These 27 T cell receptor beta chains share one sample of origin, sequenced in a study of blood T cell repertoires in COVID-19 (dated by TCRdb to 2018 to 2020). To prepare the library, the immunoSEQ multiplex PCR assay was applied. Held by TCRdb, this immuneACCESS table contains in-frame sequences only and omits some clones. Under half of the omission traces to an unresolved V gene where checked; the cause of the rest is unknown. The sample contains around 140,000 clones, 88% of them found a single time. 1.7% of the sample rests with the top ten. The source material was peripheral blood. These receptors were obtained from a woman between 45 and 65 years old with acute or convalescent COVID-19.

V and J are TRBV5-5 and TRBJ2-2, with TRBD1 matching 9 bases. Unmatched junction bases numbered 8, after V lost 4 bases and J lost 4 bases. Germline lookup yields CDR1 SGHKS and CDR2 YYEKEE (reference sequence). This CDR3 has 16 amino acids. The CDR3 nucleotides are TGTGCCAGCAGCCTGGCCGGGACAGGGTCCACCGGGGAGCTGTTTTTT. Translated, it gives CASSLAGTGSTGELFF.

This chain joins TRBV30 and TRBJ2-5; D not resolved. V was trimmed by 5 bases and J by 2 bases, leaving 9 bases between them. Germline V gene sequence: CDR1 GTSNPN, CDR2 SVGIG (reference sequence). The CDR3 runs to 12 residues. The CDR3 sequence: CAWGTGQETQYF. The CDR3 DNA sequence: TGTGCCTGGGGAACGGGTCAAGAGACCCAGTACTTC.

This clone came up once. The rearrangement links TRBV7-8 to TRBJ2-2; 8 bases match TRBD1. V shed 4 bases, J shed 4 bases, and the junction held 8 bases outside the gene matches. Germline lookup yields CDR1 SGHVS and CDR2 FQNEAQ. The CDR3 is made up of 16 amino acids. The CDR3 DNA reads TGTGCCAGCAGCTCCTTAGGACAGGGCACCACCGGGGAGCTGTTTTTT. This sequence encodes CASSSLGQGTTGELFF.

The gene calls are TRBV29-1 and TRBJ2-2; 8 bases are a match to TRBD1. Trimming cost V 6 bases and J 0 bases; bases outside gene matches: 3. Germline CDR1 and CDR2: SQVTM and ANQGSEA. The CDR3 spans 14 residues. CDR3 nucleotides: TGCAGCGTCAGGGGGCGAGCGAACACCGGGGAGCTGTTTTTT. It yields the protein CSVRGRANTGELFF.

CDR3 coding DNA: TGTGCCAGCACTGTAGGACTGGGCTACGAGCAGTACTTC. Translation gives CASTVGLGYEQYF. V is TRBV6-5 and J is TRBJ2-7; D possibly corresponds to TRBD2 (5 bases). V lost 7 bases to trimming and J lost 3 bases, with 13 bases between them. The germline gives CDR1 MNHEY, CDR2 SVGAGI. This CDR3 has 13 amino acids.

This chain joins TRBV5-6 and TRBJ2-7; 11 nucleotides line up with TRBD1. Germline V gene sequence: CDR1 SGHDT, CDR2 YYEEEE. The CDR3 runs to 15 residues. V lost 3 bases, J lost 1 base, and 3 bases stayed unmatched. This CDR3 reads CASSWTGGDSYEQYF. CDR3 nucleotide sequence: TGTGCCAGCAGCTGGACAGGGGGCGATTCCTACGAGCAGTACTTC.

The chain has TRBV5-1 and TRBJ1-6; D possibly corresponds to TRBD1 (6 bases). Trimming stripped 2 bases from V and 10 bases from J, with 13 bases between. In germline, CDR1 is SGHRS, CDR2 YFSETQ. The CDR3 loop spans 14 amino acids. The CDR3 coding sequence is TGCGCCAGCAGCTTAGGGGGGGCGGCGTCACCCCTCCACTTT. This gives the protein CASSLGGAASPLHF. Looking up the rest from reference TRBV5-1 and TRBJ1-6 gives the full variable domain: KAGVTQTPRYLIKTRGQQVTLSCSPISGHRSVSWYQQTPGQGLQFLFEYFSETQRNKGNFPGRFSGRQFSNSRSEMNVSTLELGDSALYLCASSLGGAASPLHFGNGTRLTVT.

The rearrangement joins TRBV5-1 to TRBJ2-3; perhaps TRBD1 as D (5 bases). CDR1 is SGHRS and CDR2 is YFSETQ in the germline V gene. CDR3 size: 12 residues. V lost 3 bases to trimming and J lost 4 bases, with 6 bases between them. As DNA, the CDR3 is TGCGCCAGCAGCTCGACAGCAGATACGCAGTATTTT. Encoded protein: CASSSTADTQYF. The full variable domain, in which reference TRBV5-1 and TRBJ2-3 provide the parts outside the CDR3, is KAGVTQTPRYLIKTRGQQVTLSCSPISGHRSVSWYQQTPGQGLQFLFEYFSETQRNKGNFPGRFSGRQFSNSRSEMNVSTLELGDSALYLCASSSTADTQYFGPGTRLTVL.

This chain links TRBV3-1 (or the pseudogene TRBV3-2) with TRBJ1-2; no reliable D call. Trimming cost V 3 bases and J 6 bases, with 8 bases left between them. CDR3 length: 12 amino acids. Germline V gene lookup returns CDR1 LGHDT and CDR2 YNNKEL (reference sequence). The chain's CDR3 is CASSQAGDGYTF. CDR3 sequence (DNA): TGTGCCAGCAGCCAGGCAGGCGATGGCTACACCTTC.

This clone was seen a single time. This sequence joins TRBV5-1 and TRBJ2-5; 12 positions match TRBD2. This CDR3 is 16 amino acids long. The V gene end was trimmed by 0 bases and the J gene end by 5 bases; junction bases not matched to a gene: 5. CDR1 and CDR2 from the germline V gene are SGHRS and YFSETQ. The CDR3 DNA reads as TGCGCCAGCAGCTTGGCACTAGCGGGGGGTGAGGAGACCCAGTACTTC. Translating gives CASSLALAGGEETQYF.

This rearrangement joins TRBV19 to TRBJ2-1; 11 bases are a match to TRBD2. This CDR3 is built from 15 residues. J was trimmed by 6 bases and V by 5 bases; bases with no gene match: 6. CDR1 LNHDA and CDR2 SQIVND come from the germline V gene (reference sequence). The CDR3 sequence: CASSYGLAGGNEQFF. The CDR3 DNA is TGTGCCAGTAGTTATGGGCTAGCGGGGGGCAATGAGCAGTTCTTC.

The J gene is TRBJ2-7, the V gene TRBV28; 10 bases fit TRBD1. Germline V gene data show CDR1 as MDHEN and CDR2 as SYDVKM. V shed 5 bases and J 3 bases; nucleotides not matched to a gene: 7. The CDR3 is 15 amino acids. The CDR3 sequence: CASSTPGQGLYEQYF. Written as DNA, the CDR3 is TGTGCCAGCAGTACACCGGGACAGGGGCTCTACGAGCAGTACTTC.

The genes are TRBV5-4 and TRBJ2-7; 13 bases map to TRBD2. V lost 0 bases to trimming and J lost 3 bases; unmatched junction nucleotides: 12. There are 19 residues in the CDR3. Germline CDR1 reads SGHNT; CDR2 reads YYREEE (reference sequence). CDR3 protein: CASSLGGTSGEAPLYEQYF. CDR3 nucleotides: TGTGCCAGCAGCTTGGGTGGGACTAGCGGGGAGGCGCCTCTCTACGAGCAGTACTTC.

The chain combines TRBV19 with TRBJ2-7, with 9 positions matching TRBD1. CDR1 and CDR2 from the germline V gene are LNHDA and SQIVND (reference sequence). Trimming cost V 5 bases and J 5 bases; bases outside gene matches: 10. The CDR3 loop spans 15 amino acids. The CDR3 DNA follows: TGTGCCAGTAGTCGGCGGACAGGGGAGTCCCACGAGCAGTACTTC. This codes for CASSRRTGESHEQYF. Variable domain in full (rest from reference TRBV19 and TRBJ2-7): DGGITQSPKYLFRKEGQNVTLSCEQNLNHDAMYWYRQDPGQGLRLIYYSQIVNDFQKGDIAEGYSVSREKKESFPLTVTSAQKNPTAFYLCASSRRTGESHEQYFGPGTRLTVT.

V gene TRBV27 combines with J gene TRBJ2-1; 10 nucleotides line up with TRBD1. This CDR3 comprises 14 residues. With V trimmed by 5 bases and J by 8 bases, 6 bases remained unmatched. Germline CDR1 and CDR2: MNHEY and SMNVEV (reference sequence). Written as DNA, the CDR3 is TGTGCCAGCAGTACGGGACAGGGGATGGATGAGCAGTTCTTC. Its protein is CASSTGQGMDEQFF.

The V and J genes are TRBV7-2 and TRBJ2-7; D uncertain. This CDR3 contains 14 residues. The germline V gene encodes CDR1 SGHTA and CDR2 FQGNSA. V was shortened by 1 base and J by 0 bases, with 7 bases between the two germline ends. This CDR3 is CASSLDRYSYEQYF. The CDR3 nucleotides are TGTGCCAGCAGCTTAGACCGGTACTCCTACGAGCAGTACTTC.

The J gene is TRBJ1-2, the V gene TRBV6-2 or TRBV6-3, with 7 nucleotides matching TRBD1. This CDR3 spans 15 amino acids. The V segment lost 5 bases and the J segment 5 bases; nucleotides outside the gene matches: 11. Germline CDR1 and CDR2: MNHEY and SVGEGT. The CDR3 DNA reads TGTGCCAGCAGTCAGACGACAGGGACTCGTTATGGCTACACCTTC. Translated, it gives CASSQTTGTRYGYTF.

This chain uses TRBV5-6 with TRBJ1-1; the D is unclear. Germline V CDR1 and CDR2: SGHDT, YYEEEE. The V end was cut by 0 bases, the J end by 3 bases, with 12 bases between. The CDR3 length is 15 residues. The CDR3 nucleotides are TGTGCCAGCAGCTTGGGTGGGAGCGGTGACACTGAAGCTTTCTTT. This codes for CASSLGGSGDTEAFF.

V gene TRBV12-3 or TRBV12-4 combines with J gene TRBJ1-4, with D possibly TRBD1 on 5 matching bases. Trimming cost V 6 bases and J 7 bases, with 12 bases left between them. This CDR3 is built from 13 residues. CDR3 protein: CASRPGTAEKLFF. DNA of the CDR3: TGTGCCAGCAGGCCCGGGACTGCTGAAAAACTGTTTTTT.

This rearrangement joins TRBV5-1 to TRBJ2-2, with 7 bases that match TRBD1. The CDR3 runs to 14 residues. Germline V gene data show CDR1 as SGHRS and CDR2 as YFSETQ. With V trimmed by 0 bases and J by 7 bases, 3 bases remained unmatched. In DNA form, the CDR3 reads TGCGCCAGCAGCTTGGGACAGGGCGGCGGGGAGCTGTTTTTT. Its protein product is CASSLGQGGGELFF.

The count of this clone is one. This sequence joins TRBV3-1 (or the pseudogene TRBV3-2) and TRBJ1-1, with 8 positions matching TRBD1. J was trimmed by 7 bases and V by 4 bases; bases with no gene match: 11. The CDR3 is 15 amino acids. Germline CDR1 and CDR2: LGHDT and YNNKEL (reference sequence). The CDR3 loop is CASSLSRTGIDEAFF. The DNA of the CDR3 is TGTGCCAGCAGCCTAAGCCGGACAGGGATTGATGAAGCTTTCTTT.

The J gene is TRBJ1-1, the V gene TRBV7-8; unclear D gene. The CDR3 consists of 13 residues. Germline loops: CDR1 SGHVS, CDR2 FQNEAQ. The V end lost 3 bases, the J end lost 7 bases, and 12 bases lay between the germline ends. CDR3 in amino acids: CASSFGLIIEAFF. The CDR3 region has the DNA TGTGCCAGCAGCTTTGGACTAATTATTGAAGCTTTCTTT.

The chain links TRBV29-1 to TRBJ2-7; 9 nucleotides align to TRBD1. Trimming removed 7 bases from V and 4 bases from J; junction bases left unmatched: 8. This CDR3 region has 13 residues. The germline gives CDR1 SQVTM, CDR2 ANQGSEA. This CDR3 reads CSAIQGAGYEQYF. CDR3 in DNA: TGCAGCGCCATACAGGGGGCGGGATACGAGCAGTACTTC.

V is TRBV28 and J is TRBJ1-1; D might be TRBD1 (5 bases). Germline-derived CDR1 and CDR2 are MDHEN and SYDVKM. There are 12 residues in the CDR3. The V end lost 5 bases, the J end lost 8 bases, and 12 bases lay between the germline ends. CDR3 sequence (DNA): TGTGCCAGCAGTCCGCGGGGGGAGGAAGCTTTCTTT. This gives the protein CASSPRGEEAFF. The full variable domain, with the rest looked up from reference TRBV28 and TRBJ1-1, is DVKVTQSSRYLVKRTGEKVFLECVQDMDHENMFWYRQDPGLGLRLIYFSYDVKMKEKGDIPEGYSVSREKKERFSLILESASTNQTSMYLCASSPRGEEAFFGQGTRLTVV.

The chain uses TRBV4-2 and TRBJ1-2, with TRBD1 as a possible D gene (5 bases). Trimming stripped 2 bases from V and 0 bases from J, with 16 bases between. The germline CDR1 and CDR2 sequences are LGHNA and YNFKEQ. The CDR3 has 17 residues. The CDR3 reads CASSQYGRDLANYGYTF. CDR3 DNA sequence: TGTGCCAGCAGCCAATACGGCAGGGACTTAGCTAACTATGGCTACACCTTC.

The chain employs TRBV5-1 and TRBJ1-3; the D is unclear. The CDR3 covers 14 residues. In germline, CDR1 is SGHRS, CDR2 YFSETQ. Trimming cost V 1 base and J 4 bases, with 9 bases left between them. The CDR3 sequence is CASSLSPVGNTIYF. Here the CDR3 DNA reads TGCGCCAGCAGCTTGAGTCCGGTCGGAAACACCATATATTTT.

The chain carries TRBV6-5 and TRBJ1-2, with a possible D match to TRBD1 (6 bases). This CDR3 region has 15 residues. Germline CDR1 MNHEY, CDR2 SVGAGI. V lost 5 bases and J lost 5, with 18 bases in between. CDR3 protein: CASSRATGRGYGYTF. Written as DNA, the CDR3 is TGTGCCAGCAGTCGAGCTACAGGGAGAGGTTATGGCTACACCTTC.